The rows below give T cell receptor beta chains drawn from one sample of a study of cytomegalovirus exposure and HLA in healthy donors. The data were produced by immunoSEQ multiplex PCR, yet TCRdb's version contains in-frame clones alone and is incomplete. The sample consists of about 75,000 clones, around four fifths of them appearing once. Sample: PBMCs. Every receptor here comes from a man in his thirties or forties in good health and CMV-seronegative. CDR3s include the opening cysteine and the closing phenylalanine or tryptophan. A D gene is named only where the DNA matches it firmly. A clone size is listed for some rows: how often the clone was seen (once, few, many), or a class if it is expanded.

d_gene,j_gene,v_gene,len,abundance,CDR3aa,CDR3nt
-,TRBJ1-2,TRBV7-9,15,-,CASSGGGQGNYGYTF,TGTGCCAGCAGCGGGGGAGGGCAGGGGAACTATGGCTACACCTTC
-,TRBJ1-4,TRBV27,14,-,CASNLLGPREKLFF,TGTGCCAGCAACCTCCTGGGGCCGAGAGAAAAACTGTTTTTT
TRBD1,TRBJ2-7,TRBV2,16,-,CASRNLVGQGAGEQYF,TGTGCCAGCAGGAATCTCGTGGGACAGGGGGCAGGCGAGCAGTACTTC
-,TRBJ1-3,TRBV29-1,13,once,CSVGGVIGNTIYF,TGCAGCGTAGGGGGGGTAATTGGAAACACCATATATTTT
-,TRBJ1-1,TRBV7-3,15,-,CASSFLGGGFTEAFF,TGTGCCAGCAGCTTTTTAGGGGGTGGGTTCACTGAAGCTTTCTTT
TRBD2,TRBJ2-3,TRBV5-1,16,few,CASSRTGTSLTDTQYF,TGCGCCAGCAGCCGTACCGGGACTAGCCTTACAGATACGCAGTATTTT
TRBD1,TRBJ1-1,TRBV5-1,15,-,CASSRFGDRNTEAFF,TGCGCCAGCAGCCGATTCGGGGACAGGAACACTGAAGCTTTCTTT
TRBD2,TRBJ2-7,TRBV6-5,14,few,CASRLSSGGFEQYF,TGTGCCAGCAGGCTATCTAGCGGGGGGTTCGAGCAGTACTTC
TRBD2,TRBJ2-3,TRBV2,18,-,CASSRLAGERFRADTQYF,TGTGCCAGCAGCAGACTAGCGGGAGAACGATTCAGGGCAGATACGCAGTATTTT
TRBD2,TRBJ2-2,TRBV6-5,15,-,CASTPNGGGTGELFF,TGTGCCAGCACCCCAAACGGGGGGGGCACCGGGGAGCTGTTTTTT
TRBD2,TRBJ2-5,TRBV7-3,15,-,CASSLAGRDQETQYF,TGTGCCAGCAGCCTAGCGGGGCGCGACCAAGAGACCCAGTACTTC
-,TRBJ2-2,TRBV5-4,14,-,CASSVYRDTGELFF,TGTGCCAGCAGCGTATACAGGGACACCGGGGAGCTGTTTTTT
TRBD2,TRBJ2-1,TRBV19,15,few,CASSRGTSGAGEQFF,TGTGCCAGTAGTCGTGGGACTAGCGGGGCTGGTGAGCAGTTCTTC
TRBD1,TRBJ1-5,TRBV6-1,14,-,CASRPGQDYQPQHF,TGTGCCAGCAGGCCGGGACAGGATTATCAGCCCCAGCATTTT
TRBD2,TRBJ2-2,TRBV4-2,16,-,CASSRVFGGEDGELFF,TGTGCCAGCAGCCGAGTTTTCGGGGGGGAGGACGGGGAGCTGTTTTTT
TRBD1,TRBJ2-5,TRBV5-4,16,-,CASSFPDRGRKETQYF,TGTGCCAGCAGCTTCCCAGACAGGGGAAGGAAGGAGACCCAGTACTTC
-,TRBJ1-2,TRBV7-2,16,-,CASSLDGAGGLYGYTF,TGTGCCAGCAGCTTAGATGGGGCGGGGGGGCTCTATGGCTACACCTTC
-,TRBJ2-7,TRBV18,15,-,CASSPTDSYTYEQYF,TGTGCCAGCTCACCTACGGACAGTTATACCTACGAGCAGTACTTC
-,TRBJ1-1,TRBV29-1,13,-,CSVEPGFNTEAFF,TGCAGCGTTGAGCCCGGGTTTAACACTGAAGCTTTCTTT
TRBD1,TRBJ1-6,TRBV27,19,-,CASSLTPRQGAWNNSPLHF,TGTGCCAGCAGTTTGACCCCCCGCCAGGGGGCCTGGAATAATTCACCCCTCCACTTT
-,TRBJ2-2,TRBV4-1,16,-,CASSQDGLSGAGELFF,TGCGCCAGCAGCCAAGATGGGCTTTCAGGGGCCGGGGAGCTGTTTTTT
-,TRBJ1-2,TRBV2,17,-,CASSELRDFPSGHGYTF,TGTGCCAGCAGCGAGCTACGGGACTTTCCCTCTGGGCATGGCTACACCTTC
-,TRBJ1-1,TRBV9,16,-,CASSATGSTMNTEAFF,TGTGCCAGCAGCGCTACAGGCTCGACAATGAACACTGAAGCTTTCTTT
-,TRBJ1-5,TRBV9,14,-,CASSDSYSNQPQHF,TGTGCCAGCAGCGACTCTTATAGCAATCAGCCCCAGCATTTT
-,TRBJ2-2,TRBV5-1,13,-,CASSFQGDGELFF,TGCGCCAGCAGCTTCCAGGGTGACGGGGAGCTGTTTTTT
TRBD2,TRBJ2-5,TRBV5-5,16,-,CASSPRTSGSRETQYF,TGTGCCAGCAGCCCCCGGACTAGCGGGTCGCGGGAGACCCAGTACTTC
-,TRBJ2-5,TRBV4-3,16,-,CASSQEPALGPGTQYF,TGCGCCAGCAGCCAAGAGCCCGCACTGGGGCCGGGGACCCAGTACTTC
-,TRBJ2-1,TRBV7-8,15,-,CASSPRQFSYNEQFF,TGTGCCAGCAGCCCCAGACAGTTTTCCTACAATGAGCAGTTCTTC
-,TRBJ2-1,TRBV2,14,-,CASKLASTGNEQFF,TGTGCCAGCAAGCTAGCTAGCACCGGAAATGAGCAGTTCTTC
-,TRBJ1-1,TRBV7-8,16,few,CASSSKPGYRVTEAFF,TGTGCCAGCAGCTCTAAACCAGGGTATCGTGTCACTGAAGCTTTCTTT
TRBD2,TRBJ2-3,TRBV5-1,24,once,CASSLRAGGPMIVSNQRKTDTQYF,TGCGCCAGCAGCTTGCGAGCGGGGGGTCCTATGATTGTCTCAAACCAAAGAAAAACAGATACGCAGTATTTT
TRBD2,TRBJ2-1,TRBV28,15,once,CASSLGTSAYNEQFF,TGTGCCAGCAGTTTAGGGACTAGCGCCTACAATGAGCAGTTCTTC
TRBD2,TRBJ2-6,TRBV4-3,16,-,CASSLIAGSGANVLTF,TGCGCCAGCAGCCTCATAGCGGGCTCTGGGGCCAACGTCCTGACTTTC
-,TRBJ1-3,TRBV4-2,16,-,CASSQDRGSSGNTIYF,TGTGCCAGCAGCCAAGACAGGGGAAGCTCTGGAAACACCATATATTTT
-,TRBJ2-2,TRBV7-3,12,once,CASSHYTGELFF,TGTGCCAGCAGCCATTACACCGGGGAGCTGTTTTTT
-,TRBJ1-1,TRBV7-9,14,-,CASSLVGGQTEAFF,TGTGCCAGCAGCTTAGTCGGAGGACAGACTGAAGCTTTCTTT
TRBD1,TRBJ1-5,TRBV27,16,once,CASGTFRNRGNQPQHF,TGTGCCAGCGGGACATTTCGGAACAGGGGGAATCAGCCCCAGCATTTT
-,TRBJ1-4,TRBV9,14,once,CASSRRVVDEKLFF,TGTGCCAGCAGCCGCAGGGTAGTGGATGAAAAACTGTTTTTT
-,TRBJ1-5,TRBV27,12,-,CASSYQNQPQHF,TGTGCCAGCAGTTACCAGAATCAGCCCCAGCATTTT
-,TRBJ2-1,TRBV2,16,few,CARGSAGTAVGGSQFF,TGTGCCAGAGGGTCCGCGGGAACGGCGGTTGGGGGGTCGCAGTTCTTC
TRBD1,TRBJ1-4,TRBV10-3,15,-,CAISDPAGGNEKLFF,TGTGCCATCAGTGATCCGGCAGGGGGGAATGAAAAACTGTTTTTT
-,TRBJ2-2,TRBV14,17,-,CASSQGNRGIRTGELFF,TGTGCCAGCAGCCAAGGAAATCGGGGGATAAGGACCGGGGAGCTGTTTTTT
TRBD1,TRBJ1-4,TRBV4-3,17,-,CASSHYGQGGGGEKLFF,TGCGCCAGCAGCCATTACGGACAGGGGGGCGGAGGCGAAAAACTGTTTTTT
-,TRBJ2-7,TRBV4-3,15,-,CASSQGTAEPYEQYF,TGCGCCAGCAGCCAAGGGACAGCTGAACCCTACGAGCAGTACTTC
-,TRBJ2-1,TRBV9,13,-,CASSVGLAPEQFF,TGTGCCAGCAGCGTAGGTCTAGCCCCCGAGCAGTTCTTC
TRBD2,TRBJ2-3,TRBV18,16,few,CASSPGLAGVKDTQYF,TGTGCCAGCTCACCAGGGCTAGCGGGAGTTAAGGATACGCAGTATTTT
TRBD2,TRBJ2-3,TRBV29-1,13,-,CSAERGGPDTQYF,TGCAGCGCAGAGCGGGGGGGCCCTGATACGCAGTATTTT
-,TRBJ1-3,TRBV5-5,17,-,CASSRGPGAMGGNTIYF,TGTGCCAGCAGCAGAGGTCCAGGGGCTATGGGTGGAAACACCATATATTTT
-,TRBJ2-1,TRBV6-1,15,-,CASSLAVLSYNEQFF,TGTGCCAGCAGTTTAGCGGTCCTCTCCTACAATGAGCAGTTCTTC
-,TRBJ1-2,TRBV23-1,13,-,CASSPGLFYGYTF,TGCGCCAGCAGCCCGGGACTGTTCTATGGCTACACCTTC
TRBD2,TRBJ2-1,TRBV5-4,18,-,CASSLGGLAGGLHNEQFF,TGTGCCAGCAGCTTGGGGGGGTTAGCGGGAGGATTACACAATGAGCAGTTCTTC